This paragraph reports one T cell receptor beta chain. Its antigen is still unknown. The method was immunoSEQ multiplex PCR; TCRdb's version includes in-frame clones alone and lacks a portion of them. The sample contains fewer than 30,000 clones, more than 85% of which appear only once. At baseline, cycle 4 day 1, and cycle 7 day 1, blood was sampled. These data belong to a study of OX40 agonist ivuxolimab in advanced cancers. About the study: Subjects had a mean age of around 60 years, with a range of roughly 23 to 80; around 80% were male. Prior therapy, whether anti-PD-1, anti-PD-L1 or anti-CTLA-4, was allowed, and approximately 37% had some. Broader study findings: Normalized T-cell clonal expansion was also low in some nonresponders.

The CDR3 is 16 residues long. Per the germline V gene, CDR1 is SGHAT and CDR2 is FQNNGV. The V end lost 1 base, the J end lost 4 bases, and 13 bases lay between the germline ends. The input for sequencing was CD4+ or CD8+ T cells sorted from blood, taken in a trial of the OX40 agonist ivuxolimab. The genes are TRBV11-2 and TRBJ2-2, with D possibly being TRBD2 (5 bases). This receptor was identified in an adult with an advanced solid tumor such as melanoma, head and neck, liver or kidney cancer. In DNA form, the CDR3 reads TGTGCCAGCAGCTTAGCGGTCACCGCGGGCACCGGGGAGCTGTTTTTT. It specifies CASSLAVTAGTGELFF.